One sample yielded the 15 T cell receptor beta chains listed below, sequenced in a study of T cells in Graves' hyperthyroidism and ophthalmopathy. RNA transcripts provided the source from which TCR beta CDR3 regions were amplified. The study used the HTBI primer set for a first-round RT-PCR of the TCR CDR3. TCRdb used MiXCR to reprocess the multiplex PCR reads, holding one entry per CDR3 protein. The repertoire holds about 560,000 distinct CDR3 sequences, 12% to 15% seen once, with around 13% in the top ten. Sequenced input: blood. All receptors derive from a woman between 35 and 50 years old with Graves' hyperthyroidism.

This clonotype showed up many times. The rearrangement joins TRBV2 to TRBJ1-2; 9 positions agree with TRBD1. After removal of 7 bases from V and 2 bases from J, the junction contained 5 bases not matched to a gene. CDR1 is SNHLY and CDR2 is FYNNEI in the germline V gene. The CDR3 runs 14 residues. The CDR3 nucleotides are TGTGCCAGCAAGGGGGACAGGGACAACTATGGCTACACCTTC. Its translation: CASKGDRDNYGYTF.

A word on this clonotype: A read error may explain this, as a much larger clone is one base away. The J gene is TRBJ2-3, the V gene TRBV10-3; D unresolved. This CDR3 region has 16 residues. Trimming cost V 8 bases and J 1 base, with 19 bases left between them. From germline, CDR1 is ENHRY and CDR2 SYGVKD. The CDR3 loop is CAISLGTTIGTDTQYF. The CDR3 coding sequence is TGTGCCATCTCGTTAGGCACTACCATCGGCACAGATACGCAGTATTTT.

V is TRBV25-1 and J is TRBJ2-7; TRBD1 matches at 7 bases. Germline CDR1 and CDR2: MGHDK and SYGVNS. This CDR3 has 15 residues. J gave up 4 bases and V 1 base, and 7 bases lay outside the gene matches. CDR3 DNA: TGTGCCAGCAGTGAATCCCCGGGACAGCTATACGAGCAGTACTTC. Translated: CASSESPGQLYEQYF.

This clonotype was seen at least ten times. The chain carries TRBV12-3 or TRBV12-4 and TRBJ2-1; 10 bases agree with TRBD2. CDR3 size: 19 residues. V was pared by 5 bases and J by 0 bases, with 13 bases of the junction left unmatched. CDR3 sequence: CASSGGLAIRSSSYNEQFF. As DNA, the CDR3 is TGTGCCAGCAGTGGGGGACTAGCGATCCGCTCTAGCTCCTACAATGAGCAGTTCTTC.

This clonotype was seen ten or more times. The chain recombines TRBV2 with TRBJ1-1; 8 bases match TRBD1. This CDR3 is 12 amino acids long. Germline loops: CDR1 SNHLY, CDR2 FYNNEI. The V and J ends lost 5 bases and 10 bases, in that order; junction bases with no gene match: 6. The CDR3 nucleotides are TGTGCCAGCAGTAAGGACAGGGAGGGAGCTTTCTTT. Its protein is CASSKDREGAFF.

This clonotype was recorded at least ten times. This chain links TRBV11-2 with TRBJ2-1; TRBD2 matches at 11 bases. Germline CDR1 reads SGHAT; CDR2 reads FQNNGV. This CDR3 has 17 amino acids. Germline trimming cut 2 bases from V and 7 bases from J; bases unmatched to any gene: 10. The CDR3 region is CASSLINSGRAGNEQFF. DNA for the CDR3: TGTGCCAGCAGCTTAATCAATAGCGGGAGGGCCGGAAATGAGCAGTTCTTC. Full variable domain (rest looked up from reference TRBV11-2 and TRBJ2-1): EAGVAQSPRYKIIEKRQSVAFWCNPISGHATLYWYQQILGQGPKLLIQFQNNGVVDDSQLPKDRFSAERLKGVDSTLKIQPAKLEDSAVYLCASSLINSGRAGNEQFFGPGTRLTVL.

This clonotype was recorded only once. The chain uses TRBV9 and TRBJ1-3, with 8 bases that match TRBD1. Germline-derived CDR1 and CDR2 are SGDLS and YYNGEE. The V segment lost 3 bases and the J segment 4 bases; nucleotides outside the gene matches: 9. This CDR3 region has 16 residues. CDR3 sequence reads: CASSAQGAGAGNTIYF. The CDR3 DNA reads TGTGCCAGCAGCGCCCAGGGGGCAGGGGCCGGAAACACCATATATTTT.

This clonotype was found many times. V gene TRBV5-1 combines with J gene TRBJ2-2; D is undetermined. V was trimmed by 7 bases and J by 6 bases, leaving 10 bases between them. CDR1 and CDR2 (germline): SGHRS, YFSETQ. The CDR3 totals 12 residues. The CDR3 DNA sequence: TGCGCCAGCGGAGCAAGCGCCGGGGAGCTGTTTTTT. Its translation is CASGASAGELFF.

This clonotype was observed many times. The V and J genes are TRBV3-1 and TRBJ1-4; the D is unclear. The CDR3 has 16 residues. The V gene lost 0 bases and the J gene lost 0 bases, with 8 bases spanning the gap. Germline-derived CDR1 and CDR2 are LGHDT and YNNKEL (reference sequence). Here the CDR3 DNA reads TGTGCCAGCAGCCAAGATTATAAGGCAACTAATGAAAAACTGTTTTTT. Translated, it gives CASSQDYKATNEKLFF.

This sequence joins TRBV7-2 and TRBJ2-1; D is unresolved. The CDR3 spans 12 residues. CDR1 is SGHTA, CDR2 FQGNSA, per germline. V lost 5 bases and J 9 bases, leaving 11 bases between the germline ends. In DNA form, the CDR3 reads TGTGCCAGCAGCCTGACCTGGGGTGAGCAGTTCTTC. It codes for CASSLTWGEQFF.

This clonotype was detected a few times. This chain uses TRBV5-6 with TRBJ2-1, with 11 bases lining up with TRBD2. Germline trimming cut 3 bases from V and 7 bases from J; bases unmatched to any gene: 9. Per germline, CDR1 SGHDT and CDR2 YYEEEE. The CDR3 loop spans 16 amino acids. CDR3 in amino acids: CASSWGVASGRNEQFF. The CDR3, as DNA: TGTGCCAGCAGCTGGGGGGTGGCTAGCGGGAGGAATGAGCAGTTCTTC.

This clonotype was picked up many times. The chain joins TRBV18 to TRBJ1-2; 12 positions match TRBD1. V shed 8 bases, J shed 4 bases, and the junction held 8 bases outside the gene matches. There are 15 residues in the CDR3. Looked up from germline, CDR1 is KGHSH and CDR2 is LQKENI. CDR3 amino acids: CASSPGTGGGYGYTF. The DNA of the CDR3 is TGTGCCAGCAGCCCGGGGACAGGGGGCGGCTATGGCTACACCTTC.

This clonotype has only one observation. The chain joins TRBV2 to TRBJ2-7, with a weak D call TRBD2 (6 bases). The CDR3 runs 15 residues. The germline V gene has CDR1 SNHLY and CDR2 FYNNEI. V was trimmed by 3 bases and J by 0 bases, leaving 12 bases between them. CDR3 protein: CASSEGDGGSYEQYF. DNA for the CDR3: TGTGCCAGCAGTGAGGGGGACGGGGGCTCCTACGAGCAGTACTTC.

In this sample, this clonotype turned up many times. The gene calls are TRBV28 and TRBJ2-1; 8 nucleotides line up with TRBD2. V shed 2 bases and J 6 bases; nucleotides not matched to a gene: 9. CDR3 length: 16 amino acids. Germline values: CDR1 MDHEN, CDR2 SYDVKM. For the CDR3, the DNA is TGTGCCAGCAGTTTAATAGGGCTAGCGGGCCGCAATGAGCAGTTCTTC. Protein: CASSLIGLAGRNEQFF.

This chain connects TRBV28 to TRBJ1-5; perhaps TRBD1 as D (5 bases). From germline, CDR1 is MDHEN and CDR2 SYDVKM. The CDR3 is made up of 16 amino acids. Trimming stripped 6 bases from V and 4 bases from J, with 19 bases between. The CDR3 DNA reads as TGTGCCAGCAGCAGCAGCGGCAGCGGGGCAAATCAGCCCCAGCATTTT. As protein: CASSSSGSGANQPQHF.